Presented here are 30 T cell receptor beta chains from one specimen sequenced in a study of shared clonotypes between healthy human individuals. CD45RO-negative cells were positively selected for CCR7, leaving out terminally differentiated effector memory CD45RA+ cells. Some clones are missing from TCRdb's copy, which holds only in-frame ones; the method was immunoSEQ multiplex PCR. The table has fewer than 1 million clones, roughly 96% seen once. The sequenced sample consisted of naive CD8+ T cells sorted from blood. These receptors originate from a man aged 30-40 years in good health.

The chain combines TRBV30 with TRBJ2-7, with 7 bases matching TRBD1. This CDR3 has 14 residues. Trimming at V came to 2 bases and at J to 1 base, leaving 5 bases not matched to a gene. Germline V gene data show CDR1 as GTSNPN and CDR2 as SVGIG (reference sequence). Here the CDR3 reads CAWSPGTASYEQYF. DNA of the CDR3: TGTGCCTGGAGTCCGGGGACAGCTTCCTACGAGCAGTACTTC.

The chain links TRBV13 to TRBJ1-1; TRBD1 might be the D (6 bases). In germline, CDR1 is PRHDT, CDR2 FYEKMQ (reference sequence). This CDR3 region has 12 residues. Trimming shortened V by 10 bases and J by 0 bases, and 9 bases separated the two germline ends. The CDR3 coding sequence is TGTGCCACAGGGGTTGTGAACACTGAAGCTTTCTTT. It yields the protein CATGVVNTEAFF.

The gene calls are TRBV11-2 and TRBJ2-7, with TRBD2 as a possible D gene (6 bases). V lost 3 bases to trimming and J lost 3 bases, with 15 bases between them. The CDR3 is made up of 15 amino acids. Germline-derived CDR1 and CDR2 are SGHAT and FQNNGV. CDR3 sequence (DNA): TGTGCCAGCAGCTTTTTCGGGAGTGACCTCTACGAGCAGTACTTC. As protein: CASSFFGSDLYEQYF.

The rearrangement uses TRBV25-1 and TRBJ2-1; D tentatively reads TRBD1 or TRBD2 (5 bases each). V lost 1 base and J lost 6, with 7 bases in between. The CDR3 loop spans 13 amino acids. Germline V lookup: CDR1 MGHDK, CDR2 SYGVNS. This CDR3 reads CASSEWGSNEQFF. The CDR3 nucleotides read TGTGCCAGCAGTGAATGGGGGAGCAATGAGCAGTTCTTC.

About this clone itself: Other DNA sequences in the sample encode the same CDR3. The chain joins TRBV7-9 to TRBJ2-7, with 11 bases matching TRBD2. The junction had 4 bases not matched to a gene; V was cut back by 5 bases and J by 4 bases. Germline-derived CDR1 and CDR2 are SEHNR and FQNEAQ (reference sequence). This CDR3 is built from 14 residues. The CDR3 loop reads CASSPTSGTYEQYF. The CDR3 DNA sequence: TGTGCCAGCAGCCCGACTAGCGGGACTTACGAGCAGTACTTC.

The CDR3 nucleotides are TGTGCCACACGGACTAGCGGGGGAATGGGTGAGGAGCAGTACTTC. Protein sequence: CATRTSGGMGEEQYF. The chain has TRBV7-2 and TRBJ2-7, with 13 bases matching TRBD2. In germline, CDR1 is SGHTA, CDR2 FQGNSA. The V segment lost 10 bases and the J segment 7 bases; nucleotides outside the gene matches: 13. The CDR3 has 15 residues.

This rearrangement joins TRBV19 to TRBJ1-5, with TRBD1 as a possible D gene (6 bases). From germline, CDR1 is LNHDA and CDR2 SQIVND (reference sequence). The V end was cut by 8 bases, the J end by 6 bases, with 20 bases between. The CDR3 totals 15 residues. CDR3 nucleotide sequence: TGTGCCAGTTCACGCGGAGACAGGTTTGGTCAGCCCCAGCATTTT. Translation: CASSRGDRFGQPQHF.

The chain links TRBV11-2 to TRBJ1-3; no clear D gene. The CDR3 is 15 residues long. Germline-derived CDR1 and CDR2 are SGHAT and FQNNGV. The germline V and J ends were trimmed by 5 bases and 0 bases, with 11 bases remaining between them. The CDR3, as DNA: TGTGCCAGCAGCCTACAGCATACCTCTGGAAACACCATATATTTT. Protein sequence: CASSLQHTSGNTIYF.

As regards this clone: Other DNA sequences in the same sample also yield this CDR3. The CDR3 here is CASSLANSYEQYF. DNA of the CDR3: TGTGCCAGCAGCTTAGCGAACAGCTACGAGCAGTACTTC. The V call is TRBV7-9, the J call TRBJ2-7; D is undetermined. CDR1 SEHNR and CDR2 FQNEAQ come from the germline V gene (reference sequence). The germline V and J ends were trimmed by 0 bases and 3 bases, with 6 bases remaining between them. The CDR3 length is 13 residues.

The CDR3 loop is CASSISLILAGGDTGELFF. CDR3 nucleotides: TGTGCCAGTAGTATATCCCTCATACTAGCGGGAGGTGACACCGGGGAGCTGTTTTTT. The chain couples TRBV19 to TRBJ2-2, with TRBD2 matching over 12 bases. Germline V gives CDR1 LNHDA, CDR2 SQIVND (reference sequence). This CDR3 is 19 amino acids long. The V and J ends lost 2 bases and 3 bases, in that order; junction bases with no gene match: 10.

This clone was detected only a few times. This chain joins TRBV6-1 and TRBJ1-2, with a possible D match to TRBD1 (5 bases). The V gene's germline CDR1 is MNHNS and CDR2 SASEGT. The CDR3 extends over 15 amino acids. The ends were cut back, 2 bases at V and 2 bases at J, with 12 bases in the middle. In DNA, the CDR3 is TGTGCCAGCAGTGAAATTGGGGCCCCCAACTATGGCTACACCTTC. It codes for CASSEIGAPNYGYTF.

The rearrangement links TRBV28 to TRBJ2-3; TRBD2 matches 11 bases. CDR1 and CDR2 (germline): MDHEN, SYDVKM. Germline trimming cut 9 bases from V and 2 bases from J; bases unmatched to any gene: 10. This CDR3 contains 16 residues. CDR3 loop: CASNSGRAGDTDTQYF. The DNA for the CDR3 is TGTGCCAGTAATAGCGGGAGGGCCGGGGACACAGATACGCAGTATTTT.

The chain carries TRBV27 and TRBJ2-7; 9 bases are shared with TRBD1. CDR1 and CDR2 (germline): MNHEY, SMNVEV (reference sequence). The CDR3 sequence is 14 residues long. J was trimmed by 6 bases and V by 3 bases; bases with no gene match: 6. The CDR3 is CASSLRTGAPEQYF. In nucleotides, the CDR3 is TGTGCCAGCAGTTTGAGGACAGGGGCACCCGAGCAGTACTTC.

The CDR3 reads CASSYRDFFDPNEQFF. CDR3 bases: TGTGCCAGCAGCTACCGGGACTTCTTTGACCCCAATGAGCAGTTCTTC. The V gene is TRBV7-9, the J gene TRBJ2-1; D possibly corresponds to TRBD2 (6 bases). V was clipped by 4 bases and J by 6 bases, with 19 bases between them. CDR3 length: 16 residues. Germline V lookup: CDR1 SEHNR, CDR2 FQNEAQ (reference sequence).

The V gene is TRBV28, the J gene TRBJ1-4; 7 bases line up with TRBD1. V was clipped by 6 bases and J by 8 bases; unmatched bases: 12. The CDR3 has 15 residues. CDR1 is MDHEN, CDR2 SYDVKM, per germline. CDR3 in amino acids: CASSLNRGFSEKLFF. CDR3 sequence (DNA): TGTGCCAGCAGCTTAAACAGGGGTTTTTCGGAAAAACTGTTTTTT.

The CDR3 nucleotides are TGTGCCAGCATCCAGCGGGCAGCGAATTACTATGGCTACACCTTC. Amino acids: CASIQRAANYYGYTF. This chain connects TRBV28 to TRBJ1-2; D not certain. Germline V gene lookup returns CDR1 MDHEN and CDR2 SYDVKM. The CDR3 is 15 amino acids. V lost 7 bases and J 3 bases, leaving 18 bases between the germline ends.

This clone came up once. The chain combines TRBV27 with TRBJ2-1, with 9 bases lining up with TRBD2. Germline CDR1 and CDR2: MNHEY and SMNVEV (reference sequence). Trimming removed 5 bases from V and 10 bases from J; junction bases left unmatched: 18. CDR3 length equals 17 residues. The CDR3 sequence: CASSGGLAGKLREEQFF. CDR3 sequence (DNA): TGTGCCAGCAGTGGCGGGCTAGCGGGAAAGCTACGCGAGGAGCAGTTCTTC.

This chain connects TRBV4-3 to TRBJ2-3; 10 nucleotides match TRBD1. Germline V CDR1 and CDR2: LGHNA, YSLEER. After removal of 4 bases from V and 6 bases from J, the junction contained 10 bases not matched to a gene. The CDR3 runs to 16 residues. CDR3 sequence reads: CASSPYDRGPVDTQYF. CDR3 sequence (DNA): TGCGCCAGCAGCCCCTATGACAGGGGGCCCGTGGATACGCAGTATTTT.

V and J are TRBV9 and TRBJ1-1; TRBD1 aligns across 12 bases. V trimming: 4 bases; J trimming: 0 bases; junction bases outside the gene matches: 10. CDR1 and CDR2 from the germline V gene are SGDLS and YYNGEE. The CDR3 spans 18 residues. The chain's CDR3 is CASSISGTGGALNTEAFF. In DNA form, the CDR3 reads TGTGCCAGCAGCATCTCCGGGACAGGGGGCGCCTTGAACACTGAAGCTTTCTTT.

The chain is built from TRBV2 and TRBJ2-7, with 7 bases fitting TRBD2. CDR3 length equals 16 residues. CDR1 is SNHLY and CDR2 is FYNNEI in the germline V gene. Losses at the gene ends were 6 bases for V and 2 bases for J; bases not matched to a gene: 13. Written as DNA, the CDR3 is TGTGCCAGCAGCGAATCACGGGAGGCACCCCCCTACGAGCAGTACTTC. Translating it yields CASSESREAPPYEQYF.

The CDR3 bases are TGTGCCAGCAGCTCCCTGGCTGAGGGGAGCCACTACAATGAGCAGTTCTTC. Amino acid sequence: CASSSLAEGSHYNEQFF. The V gene is TRBV7-9, the J gene TRBJ2-1; D could derive from TRBD1 or TRBD2 (5 bases each). V was pared by 4 bases and J by 3 bases, with 19 bases between. CDR3 length: 17 residues. Germline V gene sequence: CDR1 SEHNR, CDR2 FQNEAQ (reference sequence).

The chain combines TRBV9 with TRBJ1-2; D is undetermined. CDR1 SGDLS and CDR2 YYNGEE come from the germline V gene. Trimming took off 5 bases at V and 6 bases at J, with 11 bases between the two ends. The CDR3 spans 12 residues. For the CDR3, the DNA is TGTGCCAGCAGAAGTAGGACGGATGGCTACACCTTC. It codes for CASRSRTDGYTF.

This clone was seen just once. The chain has TRBV5-1 and TRBJ2-7, with D tentatively TRBD1 (6 bases). The CDR3 length is 20 residues. V dropped 4 bases and J dropped 0 bases, with 29 bases sitting between them. Germline CDR1 is SGHRS and CDR2 is YFSETQ. Here the CDR3 DNA reads TGCGCCAGCAGCCCTTTACCGTCACAGGGTTCAATATTGAGCTCCTACGAGCAGTACTTC. Translation gives CASSPLPSQGSILSSYEQYF.

This chain links TRBV2 with TRBJ2-7; D not resolved. Germline CDR1 SNHLY, CDR2 FYNNEI. This CDR3 has 15 amino acids. V was clipped by 5 bases and J by 6 bases, with 20 bases between them. CDR3 DNA: TGTGCCAGCAGTCCACCCCCTCTATCGTACGGCGAGCAGTACTTC. It yields the protein CASSPPPLSYGEQYF.

This clone has a single count. The J gene is TRBJ2-1, the V gene TRBV4-3; D perhaps matches TRBD2 (6 bases). With 1 base removed from V and 8 bases from J, the gap between germline ends came to 21 bases. CDR1 LGHNA and CDR2 YSLEER come from the germline V gene. The CDR3 contains 17 residues. The CDR3 sequence: CASSQGPRGTLRYEQFF. CDR3 sequence (DNA): TGCGCCAGCAGCCAAGGGCCCCGGGGGACCTTAAGGTATGAGCAGTTCTTC.

The chain employs TRBV13 and TRBJ2-1, with 15 bases fitting TRBD2. Germline CDR1 reads PRHDT; CDR2 reads FYEKMQ (reference sequence). V lost 5 bases and J lost 12; bases outside the gene matches: 8. CDR3 length: 15 residues. This CDR3 reads CASSPRTSGRAPQFF. CDR3 DNA: TGTGCCAGCAGCCCCCGGACTAGCGGGAGGGCCCCGCAGTTCTTC.

This chain links TRBV2 with TRBJ1-4, with TRBD1 as a possible D gene (5 bases). The germline V and J ends were trimmed by 2 bases and 11 bases, with 18 bases remaining between them. This CDR3 is 15 amino acids long. Germline CDR1 is SNHLY and CDR2 is FYNNEI. The CDR3, as DNA: TGTGCCAGCAGTGAAAATGTGCCTCGCGGGGGGAAACTGTTTTTT. Its protein product is CASSENVPRGGKLFF.

This chain connects TRBV7-8 to TRBJ1-1; a weak D match, TRBD1 (5 bases). Looked up from germline, CDR1 is SGHVS and CDR2 is FQNEAQ. This CDR3 spans 15 amino acids. V lost 1 base to trimming and J lost 0 bases, with 9 bases between them. CDR3 sequence reads: CASSLGGVMNTEAFF. The CDR3 DNA is TGTGCCAGCAGCTTAGGGGGGGTCATGAACACTGAAGCTTTCTTT.

The rearrangement uses TRBV7-9 and TRBJ2-5; no clear D. The CDR3 is 13 amino acids. CDR1 is SEHNR, CDR2 FQNEAQ, per germline (reference sequence). With 2 bases removed from V and 5 bases from J, the gap between germline ends came to 9 bases. CDR3 bases: TGTGCCAGCAGCTTATCGGAGATTGAGACCCAGTACTTC. This translates into CASSLSEIETQYF. The full variable domain, completed using reference TRBV7-9 and TRBJ2-5, is DTGVSQNPRHKITKRGQNVTFRCDPISEHNRLYWYRQTLGQGPEFLTYFQNEAQLEKSRLLSDRFSAERPKGSFSTLEIQRTEQGDSAMYLCASSLSEIETQYFGPGTRLLVL.

This rearrangement joins TRBV19 to TRBJ2-7; a weak D match, TRBD1 (5 bases). The V gene's germline CDR1 is LNHDA and CDR2 SQIVND (reference sequence). Trimming took 5 bases from V and 4 from J, leaving 12 bases between them. The CDR3 spans 13 residues. CDR3 nucleotide sequence: TGTGCCAGTAGTTTTAACAGGTATTACGAGCAGTACTTC. The encoded protein is CASSFNRYYEQYF.